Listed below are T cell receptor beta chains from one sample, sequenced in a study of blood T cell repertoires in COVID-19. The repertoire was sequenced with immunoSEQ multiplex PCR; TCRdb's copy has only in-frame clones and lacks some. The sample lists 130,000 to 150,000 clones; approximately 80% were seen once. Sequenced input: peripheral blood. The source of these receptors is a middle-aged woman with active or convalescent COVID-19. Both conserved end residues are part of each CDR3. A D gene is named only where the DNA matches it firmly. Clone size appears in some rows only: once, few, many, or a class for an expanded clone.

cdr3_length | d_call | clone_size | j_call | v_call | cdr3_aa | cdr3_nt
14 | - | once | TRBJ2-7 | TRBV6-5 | CASSRTGTLYEQYF | TGTGCCAGCAGTCGAACAGGGACCCTCTACGAGCAGTACTTC
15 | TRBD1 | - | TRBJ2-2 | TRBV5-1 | CASSVTGAGTGELFF | TGCGCCAGCAGCGTGACAGGGGCCGGCACCGGGGAGCTGTTTTTT
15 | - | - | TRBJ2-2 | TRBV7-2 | CASTKGPTRVGELFF | TGTGCCAGCACGAAGGGGCCAACCCGGGTCGGGGAGCTGTTTTTT
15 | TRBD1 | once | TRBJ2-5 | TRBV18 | CASSGTGVPQETQYF | TGTGCCAGCTCAGGGACAGGGGTACCTCAAGAGACCCAGTACTTC
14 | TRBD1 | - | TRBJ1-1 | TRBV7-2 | CASSVTGGRTEAFF | TGTGCCAGCAGCGTCACAGGGGGCCGGACTGAAGCTTTCTTT
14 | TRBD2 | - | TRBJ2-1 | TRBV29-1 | CSAARLAGFNEQFF | TGCAGCGCGGCCCGACTAGCGGGGTTCAATGAGCAGTTCTTC
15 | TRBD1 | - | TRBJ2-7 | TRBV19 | CASSPSDRETYEQYF | TGTGCCAGTAGCCCAAGCGACAGGGAAACCTACGAGCAGTACTTC
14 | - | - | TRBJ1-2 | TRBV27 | CASSLYGGDYGYTF | TGTGCCAGCAGTTTATATGGGGGGGACTATGGCTACACCTTC
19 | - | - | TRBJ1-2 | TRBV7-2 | CASSLRGGSAWGGGRGYTF | TGTGCCAGCAGCCTACGAGGGGGGAGCGCGTGGGGAGGGGGACGGGGCTACACCTTC
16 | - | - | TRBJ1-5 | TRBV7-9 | CASSLDTGHSNQPQHF | TGTGCCAGCAGCTTAGATACAGGGCATAGCAATCAGCCCCAGCATTTT
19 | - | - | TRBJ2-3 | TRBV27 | CASSLRVPRGDPVTDTQYF | TGTGCCAGCAGTTTAAGGGTTCCCAGGGGCGATCCTGTCACAGATACGCAGTATTTT
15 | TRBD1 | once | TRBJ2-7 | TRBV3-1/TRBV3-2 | CASSQFLEGAGEQYF | TGTGCCAGCAGCCAATTCTTAGAGGGGGCGGGCGAGCAGTACTTC
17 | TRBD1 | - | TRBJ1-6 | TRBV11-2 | CASSSFPGTGTKSPLHF | TGTGCCAGCAGCTCGTTCCCCGGGACAGGGACGAAGTCACCCCTCCACTTT
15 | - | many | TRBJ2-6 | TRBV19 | CASSLEVSGANVLTF | TGTGCCAGTAGTTTGGAGGTTTCTGGGGCCAACGTCCTGACTTTC
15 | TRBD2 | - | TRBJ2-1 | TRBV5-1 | CASSLVAGGLLEQFF | TGCGCCAGCAGCTTGGTTGCGGGAGGGCTTCTCGAGCAGTTCTTC
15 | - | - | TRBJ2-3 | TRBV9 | CASSVELVESDTQYF | TGTGCCAGCAGCGTAGAGCTAGTAGAATCAGATACGCAGTATTTT
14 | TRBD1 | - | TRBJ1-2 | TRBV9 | CASSAGTGLYGYTF | TGTGCCAGCAGCGCCGGGACAGGCCTCTATGGCTACACCTTC
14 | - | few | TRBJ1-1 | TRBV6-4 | CASSDSWGDTEAFF | TGTGCCAGCAGTGACTCTTGGGGAGACACTGAAGCTTTCTTT
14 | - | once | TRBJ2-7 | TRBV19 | CASSPSSISYEQYF | TGTGCCAGTAGTCCCAGTTCCATTTCCTACGAGCAGTACTTC
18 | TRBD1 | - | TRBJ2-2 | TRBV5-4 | CASSRKLQGNYDTGELFF | TGTGCCAGCAGCCGCAAGTTACAGGGGAATTACGACACCGGGGAGCTGTTTTTT
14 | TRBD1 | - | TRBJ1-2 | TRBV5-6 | CASSLGAGGHGYTF | TGTGCCAGCAGCTTGGGGGCAGGGGGCCATGGCTACACCTTC
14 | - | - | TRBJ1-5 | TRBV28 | CASGGPRAGQPQHF | TGTGCCAGCGGCGGACCCAGGGCAGGACAGCCCCAGCATTTT
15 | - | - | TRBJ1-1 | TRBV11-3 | CASSPKAGQNTEAFF | TGTGCCAGCAGCCCCAAGGCCGGACAGAACACTGAAGCTTTCTTT
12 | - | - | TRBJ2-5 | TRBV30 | CAWSASGETQYF | TGTGCCTGGAGTGCCTCCGGAGAGACCCAGTACTTC